This TCR beta chain is drawn from a study of regulatory T cells in long-lasting Graves disease. As to time point: persistent/refractory GD, antithyroid drugs over 5 years with positive TRAb. PBMCs were the source of the RNA used for TCR sequencing. Doctors identified Graves' disease using the American Thyroid Association guidelines. The patients were drawn from one endocrinology department in Xi'an, China. Remarks on this clonotype: Its antigen is still unknown.

Study-level findings and limits: Clonotypes that were public and shared totalled a few thousand in persistent patients versus 900 to 1,000 in new patients. Exclusively peripheral blood, rather than thyroid tissue, was studied.

Arm-PCR with iRepertoire HTBI primers amplified the CDR3 regions for these TCR beta libraries. TCRdb used MiXCR to reprocess the multiplex PCR reads, holding one entry per CDR3 protein. The repertoire holds over 450,000 distinct CDR3 sequences, about 22% seen once, with 7% to 9% in the top ten. This CDR3 region has 19 residues. Germline V gives CDR1 DFQATT, CDR2 SNEGSKA (reference sequence). V gave up 0 bases and J gave up 2 bases; unmatched junction bases: 18. The receptor was derived from a female donor with Graves disease. The input for sequencing was peripheral blood mononuclear cells (PBMCs), taken when the disease was refractory, from a patient treated with antithyroid drugs. The chain employs TRBV20-1 and TRBJ1-1, with 7 bases matching TRBD1. The CDR3 protein is CSARDPVPKRGRENTEAFF. DNA for the CDR3: TGCAGTGCTAGAGATCCGGTTCCCAAGAGGGGGCGAGAAAACACTGAAGCTTTCTTT.